This T cell receptor beta chain is drawn from a study of T cell changes during pregnancy in multiple sclerosis (dated by TCRdb to about 2019). About the study as a whole: The study examined how the T cell repertoire changed over the course of pregnancy in women with multiple sclerosis.

Library prep was done by the immunoSEQ multiplex PCR assay. TCRdb obtained this table from immuneACCESS and retained in-frame rearrangements with V and J assigned. These tables miss some clones; where compared with another copy, unresolved V genes account for less than half of the shortfall, and the remainder is unexplained. The sample yields around 62,000 clones; around 93% were counted once. The ten largest clones represent 3% to 4.5% of the sample. Details on this clone: Its cognate antigen has yet to be identified. No qualities accompany the bases; no much larger clone lies one base away.

CDR1 and CDR2 are drawn from the germline V gene (reference sequence): SEHNR, FQNEAQ. The CDR3 has 15 amino acids, counting the end cysteine and phenylalanine. The CDR3 DNA has 45 bases and is translated from base 1. V is pruned by 5 bases and J by 2 bases, leaving 5 bases of the junction without a gene match. The rearrangement combines TRBV7-9 with TRBJ2-2; TRBD1 lines up with 7 middle nucleotides. The source was CD8+ T cells from peripheral blood mononuclear cells, collected in the second trimester of pregnancy. The clonotype originates from a female donor with multiple sclerosis, enrolled in a pregnancy study. In nucleotide form, the sequence is TGTGCCAGCAGCCGACAGGGCCAAAACACCGGGGAGCTGTTTTTT. This codes for CASSRQGQNTGELFF.